A single sample is the source of the 22 T cell receptor beta chains below, sequenced in a study of T-cell reconstitution after alpha-beta-depleted transplantation in children. Construction of the TCRbeta library involved unique molecular identifiers. TCRdb independently ran MiXCR on the PCR reads; one entry per CDR3 protein. The repertoire holds hundreds of thousands of distinct CDR3 sequences, with about 16% as singletons. The sequencing used PBMCs from the stem cell graft donor, collected from the stem cell graft. Every receptor here comes from a human donor who donated a stem cell graft to a child with acute lymphoblastic leukemia.

This clonotype was found a few times. This chain joins TRBV6-2 or TRBV6-3 and TRBJ2-1; D perhaps matches TRBD1 (5 bases). V was cut by 2 bases and J by 7 bases, with 21 bases left in between. The germline V gene encodes CDR1 MNHEY and CDR2 SVGEGT. This CDR3 spans 17 amino acids. For the CDR3, the DNA is TGTGCCAGCAGTTACCAGGGTGGCTTCTTACTAAGAAATGAGCAGTTCTTC. Its protein product is CASSYQGGFLLRNEQFF.

This clonotype was seen a few times. V gene TRBV2 combines with J gene TRBJ2-2; 7 nucleotides agree with TRBD2. The trim removed 7 bases at V and 7 bases at J, leaving 6 bases unmatched. The CDR3 is 13 amino acids. Germline V gene data show CDR1 as SNHLY and CDR2 as FYNNEI. The CDR3 DNA is TGTGCCAGCACCCCACGGACTAGCGGGGAGCTGTTTTTT. Encoded protein: CASTPRTSGELFF.

V and J are TRBV20-1 and TRBJ2-1; D remains unclear. The germline CDR1 and CDR2 sequences are DFQATT and SNEGSKA (reference sequence). This CDR3 contains 14 residues. The V end was cut by 5 bases, the J end by 5 bases, with 16 bases between. CDR3 residues: CSAARRFRDNEQFF. The CDR3 nucleotides read TGCAGTGCTGCAAGGAGATTTCGGGACAATGAGCAGTTCTTC.

This clonotype was counted between two and nine times. The chain combines TRBV19 with TRBJ1-2, with no clear D. The length of the CDR3 is 17 residues. The V end lost 7 bases, the J end lost 3 bases, and 24 bases lay between the germline ends. The germline gives CDR1 LNHDA, CDR2 SQIVND (reference sequence). CDR3 sequence (DNA): TGTGCCAGTATCGACTCGAGCGAGACGGGTCTTGACTATGGCTACACCTTC. The encoded protein is CASIDSSETGLDYGYTF.

The chain carries TRBV3-1 and TRBJ2-7; the match to TRBD2 covers 13 bases. Trimming cost V 0 bases and J 3 bases; bases outside gene matches: 8. Germline V CDR1 and CDR2: LGHDT, YNNKEL (reference sequence). The CDR3 length is 18 residues. CDR3 residues: CASSQDFSWTSGSYEQYF. CDR3 nucleotides: TGTGCCAGCAGCCAAGACTTCTCCTGGACTAGCGGGAGCTACGAGCAGTACTTC.

This clonotype was seen a few times. This chain uses TRBV20-1 with TRBJ2-1; D is possibly TRBD1 (6 bases). The V gene's germline CDR1 is DFQATT and CDR2 SNEGSKA (reference sequence). CDR3 size: 12 residues. Trimming left V 2 bases short and J 6 bases short, with 8 bases between. The CDR3 DNA reads as TGCAGTGCTAGAACCAGGGGCAATGAGCAGTTCTTC. Amino acid sequence: CSARTRGNEQFF.

This rearrangement joins TRBV19 to TRBJ1-1; D unclear. The CDR3 totals 14 residues. Germline loops: CDR1 LNHDA, CDR2 SQIVND (reference sequence). Trimming left V 3 bases short and J 0 bases short, with 8 bases between. Here the CDR3 DNA reads TGTGCCAGTAGTATGGGCCGTCTGAACACTGAAGCTTTCTTT. Translation: CASSMGRLNTEAFF.

The CDR3 is CASSSGRRQTQYF. For the CDR3, the DNA is TGTGCCAGCAGTTCCGGCCGCAGACAGACCCAGTACTTC. This chain links TRBV12-3 or TRBV12-4 with TRBJ2-5; D gene uncertain. V was shortened by 4 bases and J by 6 bases, with 12 bases between the two germline ends. The CDR3 loop spans 13 amino acids.

The chain couples TRBV27 to TRBJ2-7; TRBD1 is a possible D gene (5 bases). The length of the CDR3 is 15 residues. V was trimmed by 5 bases and J by 0 bases, leaving 14 bases between them. Germline V gene data show CDR1 as MNHEY and CDR2 as SMNVEV (reference sequence). The CDR3 spells CASSLGAGFSYEQYF. The DNA of the CDR3 is TGTGCCAGCAGTCTAGGGGCCGGGTTCTCCTACGAGCAGTACTTC.

The chain recombines TRBV9 with TRBJ2-3; TRBD2 matches 7 bases. In germline, CDR1 is SGDLS, CDR2 YYNGEE. This CDR3 comprises 16 residues. Germline trimming cut 3 bases from V and 5 bases from J; bases unmatched to any gene: 12. CDR3 sequence (DNA): TGTGCCAGCAGCGAGACCCAATCTCCGGGGGGAGATACGCAGTATTTT. Protein product: CASSETQSPGGDTQYF.

The chain has TRBV5-1 and TRBJ2-5; D possibly corresponds to TRBD2 (6 bases). V lost 4 bases to trimming and J lost 0 bases, with 13 bases between them. Germline V lookup: CDR1 SGHRS, CDR2 YFSETQ. The CDR3 covers 15 residues. The CDR3 reads CASSTGTVYQETQYF. CDR3 DNA: TGCGCCAGCAGCACCGGGACTGTGTACCAAGAGACCCAGTACTTC. Filled out from reference TRBV5-1 and TRBJ2-5, the complete variable domain reads KAGVTQTPRYLIKTRGQQVTLSCSPISGHRSVSWYQQTPGQGLQFLFEYFSETQRNKGNFPGRFSGRQFSNSRSEMNVSTLELGDSALYLCASSTGTVYQETQYFGPGTRLLVL.

This clonotype was counted a few times. The chain recombines TRBV12-3 or TRBV12-4 with TRBJ2-3, with D uncertain. This CDR3 is built from 14 residues. The germline V and J ends were trimmed by 7 bases and 4 bases, with 15 bases remaining between them. CDR3 DNA: TGTGCCAGCAAGGAGACCAATTCACCAGATACGCAGTATTTT. Amino acids: CASKETNSPDTQYF.

The chain joins TRBV29-1 to TRBJ2-1; 8 positions agree with TRBD1. Losses at the gene ends were 7 bases for V and 3 bases for J; bases not matched to a gene: 8. In germline, CDR1 is SQVTM, CDR2 ANQGSEA. The CDR3 covers 14 residues. CDR3 sequence (DNA): TGCAGCGCTACGGGACAGGTTAACTACAATGAGCAGTTCTTC. Translated, it gives CSATGQVNYNEQFF.

The table lists this clonotype with a few counts. The chain couples TRBV3-1 to TRBJ2-2; perhaps TRBD1 as D (6 bases). V lost 1 base, J lost 1 base, and 13 bases lay in between. From germline, CDR1 is LGHDT and CDR2 YNNKEL (reference sequence). The CDR3 runs 17 residues. The CDR3 here is CASSQAVGHRNTGELFF. CDR3 in DNA: TGTGCCAGCAGCCAAGCTGTGGGACACCGGAACACCGGGGAGCTGTTTTTT.

V and J are TRBV27 and TRBJ2-5; 14 nucleotides align to TRBD2. The germline CDR1 and CDR2 sequences are MNHEY and SMNVEV (reference sequence). CDR3 length equals 17 residues. V gave up 6 bases and J gave up 5 bases; unmatched junction bases: 11. CDR3 residues: CASSLPLTSGGGETQYF. DNA for the CDR3: TGTGCCAGCAGCCTCCCCTTGACTAGCGGGGGGGGTGAGACCCAGTACTTC.

This chain connects TRBV5-5 to TRBJ1-1; weak D call: TRBD1 (5 bases). This CDR3 has 13 residues. V lost 1 base to trimming and J lost 5 bases, with 9 bases between them. Looked up from germline, CDR1 is SGHKS and CDR2 is YYEKEE (reference sequence). CDR3 amino acids: CASSLIGGTEAFF. For the CDR3, the DNA is TGTGCCAGCAGCTTGATTGGGGGAACTGAAGCTTTCTTT.

The CDR3 protein is CATSRGVAGYNEQFF. For the CDR3, the DNA is TGTGCCACCAGCAGAGGCGTAGCGGGGTACAATGAGCAGTTCTTC. The V and J genes are TRBV15 and TRBJ2-1; 8 bases match TRBD2. The CDR3 has 15 amino acids. The junction had 3 bases not matched to a gene; V was cut back by 1 base and J by 4 bases. CDR1 and CDR2 from the germline V gene are LNHNV and YYDKDF (reference sequence).

This clonotype showed up just a few times. The rearrangement joins TRBV15 to TRBJ2-6; D possibly corresponds to TRBD2 (6 bases). CDR1 and CDR2 from the germline V gene are LNHNV and YYDKDF (reference sequence). Trimming shortened V by 0 bases and J by 0 bases, and 18 bases separated the two germline ends. The CDR3 extends over 20 amino acids. The CDR3 DNA sequence: TGTGCCACCAGCAGAGATATCGCGGGGACGGTTAGCTCTGGGGCCAACGTCCTGACTTTC. Its translation is CATSRDIAGTVSSGANVLTF.

The chain couples TRBV7-2 to TRBJ2-7; TRBD1 matches 8 bases. CDR1 is SGHTA and CDR2 is FQGNSA in the germline V gene. The CDR3 has 13 residues. Trimming took 5 bases from V and 5 from J; bases not matched to a gene: 5. This chain's CDR3 is CASSGRGRNEQYF. The CDR3 DNA reads TGTGCCAGCAGCGGCAGGGGGCGAAACGAGCAGTACTTC.

This clonotype showed up many times. The rearrangement joins TRBV3-1 to TRBJ2-3; D gene ambiguous. V lost 8 bases to trimming and J lost 7 bases, with 10 bases between them. The length of the CDR3 is 11 residues. From germline, CDR1 is LGHDT and CDR2 YNNKEL (reference sequence). CDR3: CASSLDYTQYF. In DNA form, the CDR3 reads TGTGCCAGCTCCCTTGATTATACGCAGTATTTT.

This clonotype was counted between two and nine times. The V gene is TRBV20-1, the J gene TRBJ2-1; possible D gene TRBD2, 6 bases. Germline loops: CDR1 DFQATT, CDR2 SNEGSKA (reference sequence). Between the trimmed V and J ends, which lost 4 bases and 1 base, there was a span of 20 bases. The CDR3 is made up of 17 amino acids. CDR3 loop: CSAKDLAGFRSYNEQFF. The CDR3 DNA reads as TGCAGTGCTAAGGACCTGGCGGGGTTTAGATCCTACAATGAGCAGTTCTTC.

This clonotype was found a few times. The chain combines TRBV7-2 with TRBJ2-3; D uncertain. Looked up from germline, CDR1 is SGHTA and CDR2 is FQGNSA. This CDR3 contains 12 residues. Trimming removed 5 bases from V and 6 bases from J, with 9 bases in between. DNA of the CDR3: TGTGCCAGCAGCCCCGTTCCGGATACGCAGTATTTT. Residues: CASSPVPDTQYF.